The source of this T cell receptor beta chain is a study of cytomegalovirus exposure and HLA in healthy donors. It was with 60 Vbeta and 13 Jbeta primers that the PCR ran. Clones were sequenced by immunoSEQ multiplex PCR, and TCRdb holds only the in-frame ones, with some missing. The sample lists under 150,000 clones, about 70% occurring once. Germline values: CDR1 KGHSH, CDR2 LQKENI. V lost 1 base, J lost 0 bases, and 13 bases lay in between. The CDR3 is 17 amino acids. A few counts support this clone. This TCR was recovered from a woman aged 60 to 75 in good health and CMV-seropositive. This chain connects TRBV18 to TRBJ2-1, with D uncertain. The sample comprised PBMCs. CDR3 nucleotides: TGTGCCAGCTCACCACTCCCGCGAATTAACTCCTACAATGAGCAGTTCTTC. It codes for CASSPLPRINSYNEQFF. Looking up the rest from reference TRBV18 and TRBJ2-1 gives the full variable domain: NAGVMQNPRHLVRRRGQEARLRCSPMKGHSHVYWYRQLPEEGLKFMVYLQKENIIDESGMPKERFSAEFPKEGPSILRIQQVVRGDSAAYFCASSPLPRINSYNEQFFGPGTRLTVL.